This T cell receptor (beta chain) was identified during a study of cytomegalovirus exposure and HLA in healthy donors. Study results and caveats: Generally TCR sequences proved uncommon, though certain public TCRs appeared in numerous donors. A later analysis linked a missense DCLRE1C variant to TCR beta V- and J-gene trimming. Further analysis, carried out later, found HLA-associated TCR beta chains more clonally expanded than equally common other chains. Researchers left out some V segments, among them TRBV6-2 and TRBV6-3, as indistinguishable.

Concerning this clone itself: The antigen remains unidentified.

This CDR3 has 15 amino acids. The study ran its PCR with 60 Vbeta and 13 Jbeta primers. Some clones are missing from TCRdb's copy, which holds only in-frame ones; the method was immunoSEQ multiplex PCR. This sample has about 82,000 clones, with around 82% found just once. The receptor comes from a man in his forties or fifties in good health and CMV-seronegative. The rearrangement uses TRBV21-1 and TRBJ2-5; the table names TRBD2, a call not compared with the DNA. TRBV21-1 is assigned pseudogene status. The sequenced material came from PBMCs. CDR3 DNA sequence: TGTGCCAGCAGCAAAGGGGGTAGCGGGGGAGAGACCCAGTACTTC. Translation: CASSKGGSGGETQYF.